This TCR beta chain was observed in a study of T cell responses to AZD1222 COVID-19 vaccine. Study findings and constraints: Clonal diversity was possibly underestimated, and white British individuals and females predominated among donors. Reportedly, nearly half of unique spike TCRs recognized epitopes outside B.1.351/B.1.1.7 mutations.

The assay was immunoSEQ multiplex PCR, and TCRdb's table has in-frame clones only and misses some. The table has fewer than 70,000 clones, 80% seen once. Concerning this clone itself: Antigen unknown.

This CDR3 has 14 amino acids. From germline, CDR1 is GTSNPN and CDR2 SVGIG (reference sequence). Trimming cost V 5 bases and J 12 bases, with 20 bases left between them. The J gene is TRBJ2-6, the V gene TRBV30; tentatively, D is TRBD1 or TRBD2 (5 bases each). This receptor was taken from an adult who received the AZD1222 COVID-19 vaccine. Sequenced here: peripheral blood, sampled 28 days after the second AZD1222 dose. The CDR3 loop reads CAWGTGTLTSVLTF. CDR3 DNA: TGTGCCTGGGGAACCGGGACCCTAACATCCGTCCTGACTTTC.